This TCR beta chain was documented in a study of cytomegalovirus exposure and HLA in healthy donors. 60 Vbeta and 13 Jbeta primers were used in PCR. Profiling relied on immunoSEQ multiplex PCR, and the TCRdb table lists in-frame clones only, not all of them. The sample shows roughly 290,000 clones, around 80% of them seen only once. Participants comprised healthy donors of bone marrow. In the case of this clone: The antigen remains unidentified.

There are 14 residues in the CDR3. Trimming removed 5 bases at V and 3 bases at J, with 14 bases between. The germline V gene has CDR1 MNHEY and CDR2 SVGAGI. Broader study findings: Most of the TCR beta V segments (in an earlier analysis) were productive either about 87% or about 30% of the time. Apart from CMV serostatus, no immune exposure information was available.

The chain couples TRBV6-5 to TRBJ2-7; D may be TRBD2 (5 bases). The specimen was PBMCs. This receptor was taken from a girl aged 2-15 years in good health and CMV-seronegative. CDR3: CASSQRGAGYEQYF. For the CDR3, the DNA is TGTGCCAGCAGTCAGCGCGGCGCGGGCTACGAGCAGTACTTC.